These 18 T cell receptor beta chains were sequenced from one sample in a study of shared clonotypes between healthy human individuals. Libraries were prepared by immunoSEQ multiplex PCR; TCRdb keeps only in-frame clonotypes and omits some of them. The data show over a million clones, approximately 80% seen once. The sample was memory CD4+ T cells from PBMCs. Subset reported: CD45RA-negative fraction. The source is a man aged 18 to 29 in good health. Some clones in this sample may be carry-over from other donors' samples.

Worth noting for this clone: In the same sample, other DNA sequences code for this CDR3. This chain uses TRBV11-2 with TRBJ2-1; TRBD2 matches at 11 bases. The junction had 3 bases not matched to a gene; V was cut back by 2 bases and J by 3 bases. CDR1 is SGHAT, CDR2 FQNNGV, per germline. The CDR3 is made up of 16 amino acids. The CDR3 sequence is CASSLRLAGIYNEQFF. The CDR3 nucleotides read TGTGCCAGCAGCTTACGACTAGCGGGAATCTACAATGAGCAGTTCTTC.

This clone has only a few counts. The chain carries TRBV2 and TRBJ1-1; D is unresolved. Trimming shortened V by 7 bases and J by 4 bases, and 16 bases separated the two germline ends. The CDR3 extends over 14 amino acids. Germline V lookup: CDR1 SNHLY, CDR2 FYNNEI. DNA of the CDR3: TGTGCCAGCATGGCTGTCATGATAGGCACTGAAGCTTTCTTT. This gives the protein CASMAVMIGTEAFF.

This chain links TRBV5-1 with TRBJ2-7, with D hard to call. The CDR3 has 13 residues. CDR1 and CDR2 from the germline V gene are SGHRS and YFSETQ. V shed 2 bases and J shed 4 bases, with 10 bases lying between them. CDR3 coding DNA: TGCGCCAGCAGCTTTGTGTTAGGGTACGAGCAGTACTTC. This gives the protein CASSFVLGYEQYF. Based on the CDR3 plus reference TRBV5-1 and TRBJ2-7, the full variable domain is KAGVTQTPRYLIKTRGQQVTLSCSPISGHRSVSWYQQTPGQGLQFLFEYFSETQRNKGNFPGRFSGRQFSNSRSEMNVSTLELGDSALYLCASSFVLGYEQYFGPGTRLTVT.

The CDR3 sequence is CASSSESTSGRSYNEQFF. The DNA of the CDR3 is TGTGCCAGCAGCTCGGAATCCACCAGCGGGAGGTCCTACAATGAGCAGTTCTTC. The chain joins TRBV7-8 to TRBJ2-1; 9 bases are a match to TRBD2. Germline CDR1 reads SGHVS; CDR2 reads FQNEAQ. This CDR3 has 18 amino acids. After removal of 4 bases from V and 1 base from J, the junction contained 11 bases not matched to a gene.

This chain links TRBV30 with TRBJ1-2; no firm D call. Trimming stripped 1 base from V and 6 bases from J, with 9 bases between. The CDR3 runs to 12 residues. Germline V gene lookup returns CDR1 GTSNPN and CDR2 SVGIG (reference sequence). CDR3 in amino acids: CAWSGGWDGYTF. DNA for the CDR3: TGTGCCTGGAGTGGAGGGTGGGATGGCTACACCTTC.

The chain combines TRBV29-1 with TRBJ1-5, with D perhaps TRBD1 (5 bases). V was clipped by 6 bases and J by 3 bases, with 9 bases between them. The CDR3 sequence is 12 residues long. Per the germline V gene, CDR1 is SQVTM and CDR2 is ANQGSEA. The CDR3 reads CSVGAPNQPQHF. DNA of the CDR3: TGCAGCGTCGGGGCCCCCAATCAGCCCCAGCATTTT.

The V gene is TRBV5-1, the J gene TRBJ2-3; no clear D. V was clipped by 2 bases and J by 5 bases, with 18 bases between them. The CDR3 is 16 amino acids. The germline V gene encodes CDR1 SGHRS and CDR2 YFSETQ. DNA for the CDR3: TGCGCCAGCAGCTTTCAGTTCGCGACTGGCGGAGATACGCAGTATTTT. Encoded protein: CASSFQFATGGDTQYF.

This clone showed up just a few times. The genes are TRBV10-1 and TRBJ1-2; a possible D gene is TRBD1 (5 bases). Germline V lookup: CDR1 WNHNN, CDR2 SYGVQD (reference sequence). This CDR3 spans 16 amino acids. Trimming removed 0 bases from V and 5 bases from J, with 16 bases in between. The CDR3 region is CASSESKMRGWYGYTF. Written as DNA, the CDR3 is TGCGCCAGCAGTGAGTCGAAAATGAGGGGTTGGTATGGCTACACCTTC.

The CDR3 region has the DNA TGTGCCAGCAGCCAAACGGGGGTCCGGGAGACCCAGTACTTC. It yields the protein CASSQTGVRETQYF. The chain recombines TRBV14 with TRBJ2-5, with a weak D call TRBD2 (6 bases). V was clipped by 2 bases and J by 5 bases, with 12 bases between them. Germline V gene lookup returns CDR1 SGHDN and CDR2 FVKESK. This CDR3 comprises 14 residues. Together with reference TRBV14 and TRBJ2-5, the CDR3 gives the full variable domain: EAGVTQFPSHSVIEKGQTVTLRCDPISGHDNLYWYRRVMGKEIKFLLHFVKESKQDESGMPNNRFLAERTGGTYSTLKVQPAELEDSGVYFCASSQTGVRETQYFGPGTRLLVL.

Only a few counts were recorded for this clone. The chain employs TRBV9 and TRBJ1-3; tentatively, D is TRBD1 (6 bases). V shed 3 bases and J shed 2 bases, with 15 bases lying between them. The CDR3 runs 16 residues. Germline-derived CDR1 and CDR2 are SGDLS and YYNGEE. CDR3 coding DNA: TGTGCCAGCAGCGCGCAGGGGACCTTGGCTGGAAACACCATATATTTT. Translation gives CASSAQGTLAGNTIYF.

This clone was seen many times. The chain has TRBV27 and TRBJ2-7, with 9 bases lining up with TRBD2. V was clipped by 7 bases and J by 5 bases; unmatched bases: 15. In germline, CDR1 is MNHEY, CDR2 SMNVEV (reference sequence). CDR3 length: 16 amino acids. The CDR3 DNA reads as TGTGCCAGCAATCCTAAGCCGGGACTAGCCTTGAACGAGCAGTACTTC. This gives the protein CASNPKPGLALNEQYF.

The chain couples TRBV12-5 to TRBJ2-1, with D possibly TRBD2 on 5 matching bases. The CDR3 length is 16 residues. Germline CDR1 is LGHNT and CDR2 is FRNRAP. The germline V and J ends were trimmed by 0 bases and 8 bases, with 17 bases remaining between them. CDR3 sequence: CASGLVLGGSSYEQFF. The CDR3 DNA sequence: TGTGCTAGTGGTTTGGTACTTGGCGGGTCCTCGTATGAGCAGTTCTTC.

The table lists this clone with a count of one. The CDR3 DNA is TGTGCCAGCAGCTTAGCTGTCTCTGGAAACACCATATATTTT. Amino acids: CASSLAVSGNTIYF. The chain uses TRBV7-2 and TRBJ1-3; unclear D gene. Trimming removed 0 bases at V and 0 bases at J, with 3 bases between. The CDR3 totals 14 residues. The germline gives CDR1 SGHTA, CDR2 FQGNSA.

This sequence joins TRBV7-3 and TRBJ2-5, with TRBD2 matching over 12 bases. This CDR3 spans 16 amino acids. J gave up 5 bases and V 4 bases, and 8 bases lay outside the gene matches. CDR1 is SGHTA, CDR2 FQGTGA, per germline. The CDR3: CASSSGLAGIGETQYF. CDR3 in DNA: TGTGCCAGCAGCTCCGGACTAGCGGGAATTGGGGAGACCCAGTACTTC.

The CDR3 is CASSTRQGQETQYF. For the CDR3, the DNA is TGTGCCAGCAGTACTCGACAGGGCCAAGAGACCCAGTACTTC. The gene calls are TRBV28 and TRBJ2-5, with 7 bases that match TRBD1. The trim removed 5 bases at V and 1 base at J, leaving 4 bases unmatched. Looked up from germline, CDR1 is MDHEN and CDR2 is SYDVKM. The CDR3 covers 14 residues.

This sequence joins TRBV5-1 and TRBJ1-3, with D unclear. Germline CDR1 reads SGHRS; CDR2 reads YFSETQ. The V gene lost 4 bases and the J gene lost 3 bases, with 8 bases spanning the gap. The CDR3 is 13 residues long. CDR3 loop: CASSRYDGNTIYF. The CDR3 coding sequence is TGCGCCAGCAGCCGCTACGATGGAAACACCATATATTTT.

The genes are TRBV28 and TRBJ2-7, with D unresolved. Trimming took 5 bases from V and 4 from J, leaving 21 bases between them. The CDR3 sequence is 16 residues long. Germline V CDR1 and CDR2: MDHEN, SYDVKM. The CDR3 bases are TGTGCCAGCAGTCTCCGTAAGGCCCCCGCAACTTACGAGCAGTACTTC. Translating gives CASSLRKAPATYEQYF.

The CDR3 loop is CSVSGTAYEQYF. DNA of the CDR3: TGCAGCGTTTCTGGGACAGCCTACGAGCAGTACTTC. V is TRBV29-1 and J is TRBJ2-7; 7 nucleotides line up with TRBD1. This CDR3 comprises 12 residues. After removal of 5 bases from V and 2 bases from J, the junction contained 3 bases not matched to a gene. Germline-derived CDR1 and CDR2 are SQVTM and ANQGSEA.